Each of the 15 T cell receptor beta chains below was sequenced from the same sample in a study of blood T cell repertoires in COVID-19. Assay: immunoSEQ multiplex PCR; the TCRdb copy retains only in-frame clones and omits some. In the table there are about 470,000 clones, approximately 90% of which are singletons. The sample comprised PBMCs or T cells enriched from blood (not recorded which). Receptor source: a woman aged 18-29 years who had recovered from COVID-19.

This chain connects TRBV28 to TRBJ1-1; unclear D gene. V gave up 5 bases and J gave up 10 bases, with 20 bases separating them. CDR1 is MDHEN and CDR2 is SYDVKM in the germline V gene. The CDR3 runs to 14 residues. This CDR3 reads CASSRPGSASVAFF. CDR3 nucleotide sequence: TGTGCCAGCAGTCGCCCCGGGTCCGCAAGTGTAGCTTTCTTT.

The chain employs TRBV27 and TRBJ1-6; the D is unclear. CDR3 length: 15 residues. Per the germline V gene, CDR1 is MNHEY and CDR2 is SMNVEV (reference sequence). The V end lost 5 bases, the J end lost 7 bases, and 15 bases lay between the germline ends. This chain's CDR3 is CASSLYGLSNSPLHF. For the CDR3, the DNA is TGTGCCAGCAGTCTCTACGGACTCTCCAATTCACCCCTCCACTTT.

The DNA for the CDR3 is TGTGCCAGCTCACCTGCCGGGACAGGGGGCTCAGATACGCAGTATTTT. Residues: CASSPAGTGGSDTQYF. The V gene is TRBV18, the J gene TRBJ2-3; TRBD1 aligns across 12 bases. V gave up 3 bases and J gave up 4 bases; unmatched junction bases: 5. The CDR3 extends over 16 amino acids. CDR1 is KGHSH, CDR2 LQKENI, per germline.

The chain links TRBV7-9 to TRBJ1-4; the D gene is possibly TRBD1 (5 bases). Trimming left V 4 bases short and J 8 bases short, with 29 bases between. Looked up from germline, CDR1 is SEHNR and CDR2 is FQNEAQ (reference sequence). The CDR3 sequence is 19 residues long. As DNA, the CDR3 is TGTGCCAGCAGCTCGAGGCGACCGGGACTAGGGGCCCATGGCGAAAAACTGTTTTTT. This gives the protein CASSSRRPGLGAHGEKLFF.

The chain combines TRBV7-8 with TRBJ2-3; 8 bases are a match to TRBD2. The trim removed 5 bases at V and 2 bases at J, leaving 12 bases unmatched. This CDR3 comprises 17 residues. Germline CDR1 reads SGHVS; CDR2 reads FQNEAQ. CDR3 sequence reads: CASSPLAAGDPTDTQYF. CDR3 nucleotide sequence: TGTGCCAGCAGCCCCTTAGCAGCGGGGGACCCCACAGATACGCAGTATTTT.

The chain combines TRBV11-3 with TRBJ1-6; no clear D. Germline V gene sequence: CDR1 SGHNT, CDR2 YENEEA. The CDR3 sequence is 14 residues long. V was pared by 4 bases and J by 7 bases, with 11 bases between. CDR3 residues: CASSSRRRNSPLHF. CDR3 nucleotide sequence: TGTGCCAGCAGCTCCCGGAGGCGGAATTCACCCCTCCACTTT.

This chain links TRBV28 with TRBJ1-2; D might be TRBD1 (6 bases). Germline CDR1 MDHEN, CDR2 SYDVKM. V gave up 5 bases and J gave up 6 bases, with 13 bases separating them. The CDR3 contains 13 residues. Here the CDR3 reads CASSPTGWDGYTF. The CDR3, as DNA: TGTGCCAGCAGTCCGACAGGCTGGGATGGCTACACCTTC.

This clone was counted only a few times. This chain connects TRBV7-8 to TRBJ1-6; D not certain. Germline CDR1 SGHVS, CDR2 FQNEAQ. The CDR3 has 15 residues. The V and J ends lost 2 bases and 8 bases respectively, with 13 bases between them. The CDR3: CASSLQSQVDSPLHF. As DNA, the CDR3 is TGTGCCAGCAGCTTACAATCCCAGGTGGATTCACCCCTCCACTTT.

The J gene is TRBJ2-7, the V gene TRBV7-6, with TRBD1 matching over 9 bases. Germline lookup yields CDR1 SGHVS and CDR2 FNYEAQ. V gave up 0 bases and J gave up 2 bases; unmatched junction bases: 11. CDR3 length: 18 residues. Here the CDR3 DNA reads TGTGCCAGCAGCTTAGCCTTCCCGGGACAGGGAAAAACCTACGAGCAGTACTTC. It translates to CASSLAFPGQGKTYEQYF.

The V call is TRBV3-1 (or the pseudogene TRBV3-2), the J call TRBJ2-5, with TRBD2 matching over 10 bases. The ends lost 1 base at V and 5 bases at J; junction bases unmatched: 4. There are 15 residues in the CDR3. In germline, CDR1 is LGHDT, CDR2 YNNKEL (reference sequence). CDR3 region: CASSQGSGGAETQYF. CDR3 DNA sequence: TGTGCCAGCAGCCAAGGGAGCGGGGGGGCGGAGACCCAGTACTTC.

The genes are TRBV10-3 and TRBJ1-1; 7 positions agree with TRBD1. Germline trimming cut 6 bases from V and 0 bases from J; bases unmatched to any gene: 4. Germline V gene sequence: CDR1 ENHRY, CDR2 SYGVKD. The CDR3 totals 14 residues. CDR3 in amino acids: CAIRRGQMNTEAFF. For the CDR3, the DNA is TGTGCCATCAGGAGGGGGCAGATGAACACTGAAGCTTTCTTT.

The J gene is TRBJ2-1, the V gene TRBV7-9; D gene unclear. The CDR3 consists of 14 residues. Germline V gene lookup returns CDR1 SEHNR and CDR2 FQNEAQ (reference sequence). V shed 3 bases and J shed 6 bases, with 12 bases lying between them. As DNA, the CDR3 is TGTGCCAGCAGCTTTAAGGAGCCAGTCAATGAGCAGTTCTTC. Residues: CASSFKEPVNEQFF.

This chain links TRBV5-1 with TRBJ2-5, with 8 bases that match TRBD1. The germline V gene encodes CDR1 SGHRS and CDR2 YFSETQ. The CDR3 spans 14 residues. V was clipped by 8 bases and J by 4 bases; unmatched bases: 10. This CDR3 is CASAQGAGGETQYF. DNA of the CDR3: TGCGCCAGTGCCCAGGGGGCCGGGGGAGAGACCCAGTACTTC.

The chain combines TRBV18 with TRBJ2-1, with TRBD1 matching over 7 bases. The ends lost 4 bases at V and 6 bases at J; junction bases unmatched: 6. The CDR3 extends over 14 amino acids. In germline, CDR1 is KGHSH, CDR2 LQKENI. This CDR3 reads CASSLERDSNEQFF. CDR3 in DNA: TGTGCCAGCTCACTAGAACGGGACAGCAATGAGCAGTTCTTC.

Turning to this clone: Within the sample, other DNA sequences also encode this same CDR3. The rearrangement links TRBV11-2 to TRBJ1-1, with a possible D match to TRBD1 (6 bases). The CDR3 totals 13 residues. The V gene's germline CDR1 is SGHAT and CDR2 FQNNGV. V lost 3 bases to trimming and J lost 5 bases, with 10 bases between them. CDR3: CASSFQGNTEAFF. The CDR3 DNA sequence: TGTGCCAGCAGCTTTCAGGGGAATACTGAAGCTTTCTTT. Together with reference TRBV11-2 and TRBJ1-1, the CDR3 gives the full variable domain: EAGVAQSPRYKIIEKRQSVAFWCNPISGHATLYWYQQILGQGPKLLIQFQNNGVVDDSQLPKDRFSAERLKGVDSTLKIQPAKLEDSAVYLCASSFQGNTEAFFGQGTRLTVV.